This T cell receptor beta chain is drawn from a study of regulatory T cells in long-lasting Graves disease. Study results and caveats: Segments TRBV28, TRBJ1-2 and TRBJ2-5 showed preferential usage in persistent disease.

The time point here: persistent/refractory GD, antithyroid drugs over 5 years with positive TRAb. PBMC RNA served as the TCR library source. Recruitment took place at an endocrinology department in Xi'an, China. CDR3 length: 15 amino acids. Trimming left V 5 bases short and J 2 bases short, with 14 bases between. Germline V gene lookup returns CDR1 SGHTS and CDR2 YDEGEE. iRepertoire HTBI primers and Arm-PCR of CDR3 regions built TCR beta libraries. TCRdb fed the multiplex PCR reads into MiXCR, producing one record per CDR3 protein. The sample lists 430,000 or so distinct CDR3 sequences, roughly a fifth occurring once. Ten or more counts support this clonotype. As yet, its antigen is unknown.

The source is a female donor with Graves disease. The chain carries TRBV5-8 and TRBJ2-4, with D unclear. The input for sequencing was peripheral blood mononuclear cells (PBMCs), taken when the disease was refractory, from a patient treated with antithyroid drugs. CDR3 amino acids: CASSAIRLSKNIQYF. For the CDR3, the DNA is TGTGCCAGCAGTGCTATCCGACTGTCCAAAAACATTCAGTACTTC.